This T cell receptor beta chain was sequenced during a study of T cell changes during pregnancy in multiple sclerosis. This CDR3 has 15 amino acids. Trimming removed 0 bases at V and 2 bases at J, with 9 bases between. The germline V gene has CDR1 SGHNT and CDR2 YYREEE (reference sequence). TCRdb keeps only in-frame clones here, not all; method: immunoSEQ multiplex PCR. This table has roughly 84,000 clones, around 93% appearing once. The V call is TRBV5-4, the J call TRBJ1-5; D is perhaps TRBD1 (6 bases). The source is a female donor in good health, enrolled as a control in a pregnancy study. The source material was peripheral blood, sampled in the third trimester of pregnancy. The CDR3 here is CASSLDPGGNQPQHF. DNA for the CDR3: TGTGCCAGCAGCTTGGATCCAGGGGGCAATCAGCCCCAGCATTTT.